This TCR beta chain was captured in a study of blood T cells in healthy people across ages. Study observations and caveats: Across samples, TCR beta diversity tracked strongly with naive T cell percentage.

The CDR3 is 16 residues long. V lost 0 bases, J lost 2 bases, and 13 bases lay in between. Germline CDR1 reads SGHTA; CDR2 reads FQGNSA. A J-beta primer mix and a sample-barcoded 5' primer were used in a second PCR of about 7 to 12 cycles. Each cDNA molecule carried a tag from a template-switch adaptor that contained 12 random nucleotides. TCRdb used MiXCR to reprocess the 5' RACE reads, holding one entry per CDR3 protein. The data show some 800,000 distinct CDR3 sequences, around 25% seen once. Comment on this clonotype: Antigen specificity is unknown.

The same data also went into a second study, on T cells of mothers and their children. That study adds: All donors were healthy and Caucasian; they were a few mothers and their six children. Among related mother-child pairs, overlap was slightly higher than in unrelated pairs, though not significantly.

J is TRBJ1-1 and V is TRBV7-2, with D hard to call. Source material: blood. This TCR was recovered from a boy aged 5 to 17 in good health. The CDR3 nucleotides are TGTGCCAGCAGCTTAGCGCCCACAGAAAGTAACACTGAAGCTTTCTTT. As protein: CASSLAPTESNTEAFF.